This note documents a single TCR beta chain sequence. Its specificity is not known. Expressed TCRB transcripts were sequenced because the isolated RNA had all been reverse transcribed beforehand. TCRdb's copy holds only in-frame clones and misses some; the assay was immunoSEQ multiplex PCR. The table shows around 190,000 clones, with 10% to 15% occurring only once. The data originate from a study of beta chain features in type 1 diabetes. Study-wide points: A possible short-template PCR bias applies equally to patients and controls. When Type 1 diabetes patients were examined, their TCRB CDR3s proved moderately but significantly shorter in all four CD4+ subsets.

The CDR3 has 14 amino acids. V dropped 4 bases and J dropped 2; count of bases not matched to a gene: 5. Germline CDR1 reads SGHAT; CDR2 reads FQNNGV. This TCR derives from a woman aged 18-29 years in good health. The V and J genes are TRBV11-2 and TRBJ2-7; 7 nucleotides match TRBD1. The material sequenced was central memory CD4+ T cells from blood. CDR3 in DNA: TGTGCCAGCAGCTGGGCAGGGGGACCCTACGAGCAGTACTTC. Protein: CASSWAGGPYEQYF.